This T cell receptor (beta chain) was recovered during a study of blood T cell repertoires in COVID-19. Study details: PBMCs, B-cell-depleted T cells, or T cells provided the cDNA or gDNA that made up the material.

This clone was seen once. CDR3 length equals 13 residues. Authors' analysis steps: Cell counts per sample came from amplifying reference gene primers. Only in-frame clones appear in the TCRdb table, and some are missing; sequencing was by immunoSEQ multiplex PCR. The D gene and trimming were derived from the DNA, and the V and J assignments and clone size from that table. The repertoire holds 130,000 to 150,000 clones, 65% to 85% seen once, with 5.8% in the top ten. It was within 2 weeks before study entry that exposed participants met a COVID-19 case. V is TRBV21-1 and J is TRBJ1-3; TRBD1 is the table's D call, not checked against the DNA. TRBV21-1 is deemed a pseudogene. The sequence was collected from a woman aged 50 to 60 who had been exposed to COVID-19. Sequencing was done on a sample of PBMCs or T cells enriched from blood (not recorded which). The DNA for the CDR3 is TGTGCCAGCAGCAAAGGGGCCGGAAACACCATATATTTT. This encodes CASSKGAGNTIYF.